The 10 T cell receptor beta chains in this list originate from one sample, sequenced in a study of a mutant IDH1 vaccine in newly diagnosed glioma. The method was immunoSEQ multiplex PCR; TCRdb's version includes in-frame clones alone and lacks a portion of them. The sample consists of about 43,000 clones, about 81% of them appearing once. Time point denoted: week 23, last vaccination. A 20-mer mutant IDH1 peptide at 300 ug was injected subcutaneously with topical imiquimod. The antigens of these receptors remain unknown. The material was PBMCs, obtained from a glioma patient whose treatment included an IDH1 peptide vaccine. These receptor sequences come from a young woman with glioma. Some clones in this sample may be carry-over from other donors' samples.

This sequence joins TRBV7-2 and TRBJ1-6, with D uncertain. CDR3 size: 16 residues. Germline CDR1 and CDR2: SGHTA and FQGNSA. V shed 4 bases and J shed 0 bases, with 10 bases lying between them. This CDR3 is CASSYTISSYNSPLHF. The CDR3 DNA reads TGTGCCAGCAGCTATACCATCAGCTCCTATAATTCACCCCTCCACTTT.

The V and J genes are TRBV11-2 and TRBJ2-7; 9 positions match TRBD1. Losses at the gene ends were 3 bases for V and 6 bases for J; bases not matched to a gene: 0. The CDR3 runs to 12 residues. The germline CDR1 and CDR2 sequences are SGHAT and FQNNGV. For the CDR3, the DNA is TGTGCCAGCAGCTTGACAGGGGGCGAGCAGTACTTC. Translating gives CASSLTGGEQYF.

A few counts support this clone. V and J are TRBV19 and TRBJ1-1; D is unresolved. Per the germline V gene, CDR1 is LNHDA and CDR2 is SQIVND (reference sequence). The CDR3 is 13 residues long. Trimming cost V 2 bases and J 1 base, with 5 bases left between them. The DNA for the CDR3 is TGTGCCAGTAGTATACACAGGAACACTGAAGCTTTCTTT. Its translation is CASSIHRNTEAFF.

The gene calls are TRBV7-9 and TRBJ2-2; 7 bases fit TRBD1. The CDR3 has 16 amino acids. CDR1 SEHNR and CDR2 FQNEAQ come from the germline V gene (reference sequence). Trimming cost V 0 bases and J 3 bases; bases outside gene matches: 4. Here the CDR3 DNA reads TGTGCCAGCAGCTTAGCGGGGACAGAGTACACCGGGGAGCTGTTTTTT. It encodes CASSLAGTEYTGELFF.

The chain has TRBV5-1 and TRBJ1-3; 7 nucleotides line up with TRBD1. The V gene's germline CDR1 is SGHRS and CDR2 YFSETQ. V was pared by 0 bases and J by 0 bases, with 9 bases of the junction left unmatched. The CDR3 loop spans 18 amino acids. The CDR3 loop is CASSLGWGQSLSGNTIYF. In nucleotides, the CDR3 is TGCGCCAGCAGCTTGGGTTGGGGACAGTCCCTCTCTGGAAACACCATATATTTT.

CDR3 sequence reads: CASSEPRQGAYNSPLHF. In nucleotides, the CDR3 is TGCGCCAGCAGTGAGCCTCGACAGGGGGCCTATAATTCACCCCTCCACTTT. The gene calls are TRBV10-2 and TRBJ1-6; 9 nucleotides align to TRBD1. V shed 2 bases and J 2 bases; nucleotides not matched to a gene: 4. Germline V gives CDR1 WSHSY, CDR2 SAAADI. The CDR3 runs 17 residues.

The chain employs TRBV10-1 and TRBJ2-1; 8 nucleotides align to TRBD2. The CDR3 extends over 20 amino acids. The germline CDR1 and CDR2 sequences are WNHNN and SYGVQD (reference sequence). After removal of 0 bases from V and 8 bases from J, the junction contained 21 bases not matched to a gene. CDR3 in amino acids: CASSESRGSGKDGVWDEQFF. CDR3 nucleotide sequence: TGCGCCAGCAGTGAGTCCCGGGGTAGCGGGAAGGACGGGGTTTGGGATGAGCAGTTCTTC.

The CDR3 DNA sequence: TGTGCCAGCAGCTTGGGGTACAATCAGCCCCAGCATTTT. This translates into CASSLGYNQPQHF. The V gene is TRBV7-2, the J gene TRBJ1-5; no definite D call. V was shortened by 3 bases and J by 3 bases, with 6 bases between the two germline ends. The CDR3 sequence is 13 residues long. CDR1 SGHTA and CDR2 FQGNSA come from the germline V gene.

The V call is TRBV2, the J call TRBJ2-3; possibly TRBD2 for D (5 bases). This CDR3 region has 11 residues. The V end lost 8 bases, the J end lost 6 bases, and 9 bases lay between the germline ends. Germline CDR1 is SNHLY and CDR2 is FYNNEI. As DNA, the CDR3 is TGTGCCAGCCTCGAGGGTGATACGCAGTATTTT. Translating gives CASLEGDTQYF.

This chain joins TRBV19 and TRBJ2-7, with D possibly matching TRBD1 (6 bases). Germline CDR1 reads LNHDA; CDR2 reads SQIVND (reference sequence). The CDR3 covers 12 residues. Trimming shortened V by 10 bases and J by 5 bases, and 15 bases separated the two germline ends. The CDR3 nucleotides are TGTGCCACGGGGACAAGGGAGCACGAGCAGTACTTC. Its protein product is CATGTREHEQYF. The whole variable domain, remainder taken from reference TRBV19 and TRBJ2-7, is DGGITQSPKYLFRKEGQNVTLSCEQNLNHDAMYWYRQDPGQGLRLIYYSQIVNDFQKGDIAEGYSVSREKKESFPLTVTSAQKNPTAFYLCATGTREHEQYFGPGTRLTVT.